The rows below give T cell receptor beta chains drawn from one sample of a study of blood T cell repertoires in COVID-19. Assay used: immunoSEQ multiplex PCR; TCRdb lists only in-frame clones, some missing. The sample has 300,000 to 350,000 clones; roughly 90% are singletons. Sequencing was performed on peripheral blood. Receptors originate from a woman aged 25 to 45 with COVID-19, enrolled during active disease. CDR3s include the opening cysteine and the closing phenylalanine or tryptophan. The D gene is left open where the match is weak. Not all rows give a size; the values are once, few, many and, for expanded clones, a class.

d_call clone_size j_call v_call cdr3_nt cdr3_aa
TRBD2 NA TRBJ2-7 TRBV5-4 TGTGCCAGCAGCTTGGAGGCGGGAGCGTACGAGCAGTACTTC CASSLEAGAYEQYF
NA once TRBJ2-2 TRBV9 TGTGCCAGCAGCGTACAGGGCCACACCGGGGAGCTGTTTTTT CASSVQGHTGELFF
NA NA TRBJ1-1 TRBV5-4 TGTGCCAGCAGCTTGGCCATCGGGGACACTGAAGCTTTCTTT CASSLAIGDTEAFF
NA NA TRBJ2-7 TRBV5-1 TGCGCCAGCAGCTTGACAGGGATCTACGAGCAGTACTTC CASSLTGIYEQYF
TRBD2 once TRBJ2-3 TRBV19 TGTGCCAGTAGTGCCCGACTAGCCAGCACAGATACGCAGTATTTT CASSARLASTDTQYF
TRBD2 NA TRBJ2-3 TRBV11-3 TGTGCCAGCAGCCCTGGGACTAGCGGGAGCGCTACGCAGTATTTT CASSPGTSGSATQYF
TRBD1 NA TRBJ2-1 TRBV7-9 TGTGCCAGCAGCTTAGCTGGGCTATGGGGACAGGACTCCAATGAGCAGTTCTTC CASSLAGLWGQDSNEQFF
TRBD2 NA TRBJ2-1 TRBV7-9 TGTGCCAGCAGCAACCTAGCGGGTGCTTTCAATGAGCAGTTCTTC CASSNLAGAFNEQFF
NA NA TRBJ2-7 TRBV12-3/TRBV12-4 TGTGCCAGCAGCAAAGCAGGGGAAGGGGAGCAGTACTTC CASSKAGEGEQYF
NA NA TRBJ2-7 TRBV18 TGTGCCAGCTCACCGACGGGTACCTACGAGCAGTACTTC CASSPTGTYEQYF
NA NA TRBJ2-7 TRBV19 TGTGCCAGTAGTGGAATAGGACAGACGAGCTCCTACGAGCAGTACTTC CASSGIGQTSSYEQYF
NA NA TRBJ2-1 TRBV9 TGTGCCAGCAGCGTAGGGATCGGGAATGAGCAGTTCTTC CASSVGIGNEQFF
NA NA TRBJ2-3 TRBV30 TGTGCCTGGTCTGTTAGTCGGGAAACAGATACGCAGTATTTT CAWSVSRETDTQYF
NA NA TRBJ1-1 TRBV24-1 TGTGCCACCAGTGACAGGGCCCACGGGACTGGGTCTTTCTTT CATSDRAHGTGSFF
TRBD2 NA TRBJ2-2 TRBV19 TGTGCCAGTAGCCCCGGGACTAGCGGGAGTTCCGGGGAGCTGTTTTTT CASSPGTSGSSGELFF
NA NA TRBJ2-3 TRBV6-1 TGTGCCAGCAGTGAAGCGTACACAGATACGCAGTATTTT CASSEAYTDTQYF
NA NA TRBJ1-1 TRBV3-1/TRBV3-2 TGTGCCAGCAGCCAAGCGGGGGTTTTAGAAGCTTTCTTT CASSQAGVLEAFF
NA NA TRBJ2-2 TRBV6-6 TGTGCCGCTGCGGACACATCGGTCCCCGGGGAGCTGTTTTTT CAAADTSVPGELFF
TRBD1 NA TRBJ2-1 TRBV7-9 TGTGCCAGCAGCCCGACAGGGTTCCACAATGAGCAGTTCTTC CASSPTGFHNEQFF
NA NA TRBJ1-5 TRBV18 TGTGCCAGCTCACCGGCGGAAAACTACTATAGCAATCAGCCCCAGCATTTT CASSPAENYYSNQPQHF
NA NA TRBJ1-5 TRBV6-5 TGTGCCAGCAGTCTTGACAGAAATAGCAATCAGCCCCAGCATTTT CASSLDRNSNQPQHF
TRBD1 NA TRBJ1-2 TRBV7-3 TGTGCCAGCAGCTACCGGGACAGGTCTGGCTACACCTTC CASSYRDRSGYTF
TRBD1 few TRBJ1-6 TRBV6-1 TGTGCCAGCAGTGAAGCTGGACAGGGAAATTCACCCCTCCACTTT CASSEAGQGNSPLHF
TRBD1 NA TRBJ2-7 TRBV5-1 TGCGCCAGCAGCTTAGGGGACAGCGGCTACGAGCAGTACTTC CASSLGDSGYEQYF
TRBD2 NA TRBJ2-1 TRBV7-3 TGTGCCAGCATATTCCGGGGCGGGAGGGCCGACTACAATGAGCAGTTCTTC CASIFRGGRADYNEQFF
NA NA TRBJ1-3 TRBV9 TGTGCCAGCAGCGTTACGGGGGGCTACTCTGGAAACACCATATATTTT CASSVTGGYSGNTIYF
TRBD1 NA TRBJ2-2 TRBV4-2 TGTGCCAGCAGCCAAGCAGACCAGGGGGAAGCCGGGGAGCTGTTTTTT CASSQADQGEAGELFF
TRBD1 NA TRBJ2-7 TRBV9 TGTGCCAGCAGCAAAACGGGACAGGGCTCCTACGAGCAGTACTTC CASSKTGQGSYEQYF
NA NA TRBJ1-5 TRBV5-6 TGTGCCAGCAACCAACAAGGTACAGCGGAGCCCCAGCATTTT CASNQQGTAEPQHF
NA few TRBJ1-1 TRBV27 TGTGCCAGCGGTAGGGGGGGGGCACGCACTGAAGCTTTCTTT CASGRGGARTEAFF
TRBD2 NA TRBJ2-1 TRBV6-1 TGTGCCAGCAGTGAAGCTGGACTAGCGGGAGTCAATGAGCAGTTCTTC CASSEAGLAGVNEQFF
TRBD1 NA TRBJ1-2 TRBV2 TGTGCCAGCAAGGGGGCAGGGACGAGGAGCTACACCTTC CASKGAGTRSYTF
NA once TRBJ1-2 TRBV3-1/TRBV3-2 TGTGCCAGCAGCCCCCGGCCGGAAGGGGCAGGGGTGTTCTATGGCTACACCTTC CASSPRPEGAGVFYGYTF
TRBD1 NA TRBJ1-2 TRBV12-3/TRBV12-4 TGTGCCAGCAGTTTAACAGGGGATGGCTACACCTTC CASSLTGDGYTF
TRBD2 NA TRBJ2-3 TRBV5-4 TGTGCCAGCAGCTTTGGACTAGCGGGAAGGTCAGATACGCAGTATTTT CASSFGLAGRSDTQYF
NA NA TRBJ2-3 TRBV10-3 TGTGCCATCAGTGAGTCCCGGGACATCGATACGCAGTATTTT CAISESRDIDTQYF
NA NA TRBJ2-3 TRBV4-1 TGCGCCAGCAGCCAAGTAGCCCAAGCACACTTCGTCACAGATACGCAGTATTTT CASSQVAQAHFVTDTQYF
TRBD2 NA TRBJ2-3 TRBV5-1 TGCGCCAGCAGCTCCGGACTAGCGGGAGGCGGCACAGATACGCAGTATTTT CASSSGLAGGGTDTQYF
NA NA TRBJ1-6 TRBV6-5 TGTGCCAGCACCGAAGTGGGGGCTTCACCCCTCCACTTT CASTEVGASPLHF
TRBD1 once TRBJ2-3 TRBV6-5 TGTGCCAGCAGTCGGACAGGGCATACAGATACGCAGTATTTT CASSRTGHTDTQYF
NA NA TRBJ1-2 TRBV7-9 TGTGCCAGCAGCCTCGTGGGGGGGGCGGAGGGCTACACCTTC CASSLVGGAEGYTF
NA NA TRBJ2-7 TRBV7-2 TGTGCCAGCAGCCCCCGGACTGTCTCCTACGAGCAGTACTTC CASSPRTVSYEQYF
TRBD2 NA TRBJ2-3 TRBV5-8 TGTGCCAGCAGCTTGGATCCGGGGGGGGGCAGTACAGATACGCAGTATTTT CASSLDPGGGSTDTQYF
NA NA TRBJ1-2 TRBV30 TGTGCCTGGAGTGTAAACCGGCGCGGGGGCTATGGCTACACCTTC CAWSVNRRGGYGYTF
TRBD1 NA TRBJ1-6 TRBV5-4 TGTGCCAGCAGCACCGGACAGGGAAGGAACTCACCCCTCCACTTT CASSTGQGRNSPLHF
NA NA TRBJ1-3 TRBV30 TGTGCCTGGAGTGTAACAGTAGCTGGAAACACCATATATTTT CAWSVTVAGNTIYF
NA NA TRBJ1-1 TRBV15 TGTGCCACCAGCAGAGATGGCGGGGTTGAGGCTTTCTTT CATSRDGGVEAFF
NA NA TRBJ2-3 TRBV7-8 TGTGCCAGCAGCCCAAGACTAGTTTCAGATACGCAGTATTTT CASSPRLVSDTQYF
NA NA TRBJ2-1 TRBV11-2 TGTGCCAGCAGCCAAATGGGGAGCTCCTACAATGAGCAGTTCTTC CASSQMGSSYNEQFF
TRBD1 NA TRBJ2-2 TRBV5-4 TGTGCCAGCACCGGTCGGCCCCGGGACAGGGGGCAAACCACCGGGGAGCTGTTTTTT CASTGRPRDRGQTTGELFF
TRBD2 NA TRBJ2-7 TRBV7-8 TGTGCCAGCAGCTACACTAGCGGGGCCTACGAGCAGTACTTC CASSYTSGAYEQYF
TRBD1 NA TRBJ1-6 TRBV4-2 TGTGCCAGCAGCCTTTGGGGGACAGGGGATAATTCACCCCTCCACTTT CASSLWGTGDNSPLHF
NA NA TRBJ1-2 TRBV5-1 TGCGCCAGCAGCCAAAGCACAGTTAACTATGGCTACACCTTC CASSQSTVNYGYTF
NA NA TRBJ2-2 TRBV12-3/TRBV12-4 TGTGCCAGCAGTAACAGGGTCGGCGGGGAGCTGTTTTTT CASSNRVGGELFF
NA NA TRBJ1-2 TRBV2 TGTGCCAGCAGTGAAAGGTTGACAGGCAATGGCTACACCTTC CASSERLTGNGYTF
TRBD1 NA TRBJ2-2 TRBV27 TGTGCCAGCAGTTTAGTTCAGGGGGTCTACACCGGGGAGCTGTTTTTT CASSLVQGVYTGELFF
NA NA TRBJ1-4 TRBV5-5 TGTGCCAGCAGCCCCGTCGGGGGAGGGCGGGGTGAAAAACTGTTTTTT CASSPVGGGRGEKLFF